This T cell receptor beta chain was sequenced for a study of blood T cell repertoires in COVID-19. Study summary: Samples representing acute and convalescent COVID-19 were sourced from the United States, Italy and Spain. In each case, the material was cDNA or gDNA derived from T cells, B-cell-depleted T cells, or PBMCs.

As originally analysed: Reference gene primer amplification in the assay estimated nucleated cell counts. Data came from immunoSEQ multiplex PCR; TCRdb stores just in-frame clones and leaves some out. The V and J calls and the clone size are those of that table, but D and trimming were determined from the DNA. The profile shows some 96,000 clones, around 88% of them singletons. This CDR3 has 15 amino acids. Germline assignment: CDR1 GTSNPN and CDR2 SVGIG (reference sequence). V lost 7 bases and J lost 4, with 20 bases in between. The chain uses TRBV30 and TRBJ1-5; D is possibly TRBD1 (5 bases). The receptor was isolated from an elderly man with acute or convalescent COVID-19. Sequenced: peripheral blood. The CDR3 DNA is TGTGCCTACTCCTCCCAGCGGGGGGGAAATCAGCCCCAGCATTTT. This sequence encodes CAYSSQRGGNQPQHF.